The 6 T cell receptor beta chains given below trace back to one sample, sequenced in a study of cytomegalovirus exposure and HLA in healthy donors. The repertoire was sequenced with immunoSEQ multiplex PCR; TCRdb's copy has only in-frame clones and lacks some. Found here are over 200,000 clones, 70% to 90% of them singletons; the top ten hold about 2.9%. The sequencing sample was made of PBMCs. The receptors come from a woman under 30 in good health and CMV-seronegative.

A few counts support this clone. The rearrangement uses TRBV28 and TRBJ1-5, with 8 bases lining up with TRBD1. The germline V gene encodes CDR1 MDHEN and CDR2 SYDVKM. Trimming took 6 bases from V and 2 from J; bases not matched to a gene: 6. The CDR3 spans 15 residues. The CDR3 reads CASRDRGRGNQPQHF. The CDR3 DNA sequence: TGTGCCAGCAGAGACAGGGGACGAGGCAATCAGCCCCAGCATTTT.

This chain links TRBV11-3 with TRBJ1-2; D gene uncertain. The CDR3 loop spans 14 amino acids. Germline-derived CDR1 and CDR2 are SGHNT and YENEEA. With 0 bases removed from V and 4 bases from J, the gap between germline ends came to 9 bases. Here the CDR3 reads CASSLERGVYGYTF. The CDR3 DNA sequence: TGTGCCAGCAGCTTAGAACGCGGGGTCTATGGCTACACCTTC.

Of note for this clone: Other DNA sequences of this sample code for an identical CDR3. The chain has TRBV6-5 and TRBJ1-1, with TRBD1 identical over 10 bases. The V and J ends lost 6 bases and 1 base, in that order; junction bases with no gene match: 5. The CDR3 sequence is 15 residues long. CDR1 and CDR2 from the germline V gene are MNHEY and SVGAGI. The CDR3 here is CASRAGTGENTEAFF. For the CDR3, the DNA is TGTGCCAGCAGGGCCGGGACAGGGGAGAACACTGAAGCTTTCTTT.

V usage is TRBV28 and J usage is TRBJ2-1, with 9 bases fitting TRBD2. With 4 bases clipped from V and 2 bases from J, the junction kept 6 bases outside the gene matches. The CDR3 contains 16 residues. CDR1 is MDHEN, CDR2 SYDVKM, per germline. CDR3 region: CASSSLAGDAYNEQFF. In DNA form, the CDR3 reads TGTGCCAGCAGTTCACTAGCGGGCGACGCCTACAATGAGCAGTTCTTC.

This chain connects TRBV19 to TRBJ1-1; D perhaps matches TRBD1 (6 bases). CDR1 LNHDA and CDR2 SQIVND come from the germline V gene (reference sequence). The CDR3 loop spans 18 amino acids. The ends were cut back, 0 bases at V and 0 bases at J, with 17 bases in the middle. CDR3 bases: TGTGCCAGTAGTATAGACAGGGGAAAAGGGGCTATGAACACTGAAGCTTTCTTT. This gives the protein CASSIDRGKGAMNTEAFF.

This clone has just a few counts. CDR3 sequence: CASRGGQGGNQPQHF. DNA for the CDR3: TGTGCCAGTAGGGGAGGACAGGGAGGGAATCAGCCCCAGCATTTT. This chain connects TRBV19 to TRBJ1-5; 8 bases match TRBD1. CDR1 LNHDA and CDR2 SQIVND come from the germline V gene (reference sequence). V lost 6 bases to trimming and J lost 4 bases; unmatched junction nucleotides: 8. The CDR3 spans 15 residues.